The 32 T cell receptor beta chains below come from one sample, sequenced in a study of shared clonotypes between healthy human individuals. TCRdb keeps only in-frame clones here, not all; method: immunoSEQ multiplex PCR. There are 470,000 or so clones in the sample; around 80% occur only once, and about 11% lies in the top ten. The sample was PBMCs. The receptors shown here come from a woman aged 40 to 55 in good health. Some clones in this sample may be carry-over from other donors' samples.

J is TRBJ2-6 and V is TRBV7-3; maybe TRBD1 (5 bases). Trimming took 2 bases from V and 2 from J, leaving 7 bases between them. CDR3 length equals 15 residues. The V gene's germline CDR1 is SGHTA and CDR2 FQGTGA. CDR3: CASSLSRAGANVLTF. CDR3 nucleotide sequence: TGTGCCAGCAGCTTATCCAGGGCTGGGGCCAACGTCCTGACTTTC.

This sequence joins TRBV12-5 and TRBJ1-1; 7 nucleotides line up with TRBD1. In germline, CDR1 is LGHNT, CDR2 FRNRAP. CDR3 length: 13 residues. The junction had 4 bases not matched to a gene; V was cut back by 1 base and J by 8 bases. This chain's CDR3 is CASGLDGGGEAFF. The DNA of the CDR3 is TGTGCTAGTGGTTTGGACGGAGGGGGCGAAGCTTTCTTT. Variable domain in full (rest from reference TRBV12-5 and TRBJ1-1): DARVTQTPRHKVTEMGQEVTMRCQPILGHNTVFWYRQTMMQGLELLAYFRNRAPLDDSGMPKDRFSAEMPDATLATLKIQPSEPRDSAVYFCASGLDGGGEAFFGQGTRLTVV.

This sequence joins TRBV14 and TRBJ1-2; no clear D. From germline, CDR1 is SGHDN and CDR2 FVKESK. V gave up 0 bases and J gave up 2 bases, with 10 bases separating them. This CDR3 region has 15 residues. The CDR3 loop is CASSQDLSDNYGYTF. For the CDR3, the DNA is TGTGCCAGCAGCCAAGATCTGTCGGACAACTATGGCTACACCTTC.

This clone has at least ten counts. This chain uses TRBV19 with TRBJ2-7, with TRBD2 matching 12 bases. The germline CDR1 and CDR2 sequences are LNHDA and SQIVND (reference sequence). The CDR3 runs to 16 residues. V shed 5 bases and J 3 bases; nucleotides not matched to a gene: 8. In DNA form, the CDR3 reads TGTGCCAGTAGTGCCGAGACTAGCGGGAGATTCTACGAGCAGTACTTC. Protein: CASSAETSGRFYEQYF.

The gene calls are TRBV7-8 and TRBJ2-3, with 9 bases aligning to TRBD2. Germline-derived CDR1 and CDR2 are SGHVS and FQNEAQ. V was pared by 6 bases and J by 6 bases, with 19 bases of the junction left unmatched. The CDR3 runs to 18 residues. The CDR3 sequence is CASSTPRGGGRARDTQYF. The CDR3, as DNA: TGTGCCAGCAGTACCCCCAGAGGTGGCGGGAGGGCCAGGGATACGCAGTATTTT.

This clone was recorded only once. The rearrangement links TRBV29-1 to TRBJ1-5; 11 bases align to TRBD1. The V and J ends lost 6 bases and 7 bases, in that order; junction bases with no gene match: 5. Per the germline V gene, CDR1 is SQVTM and CDR2 is ANQGSEA. The CDR3 has 13 amino acids. CDR3 nucleotides: TGCAGCGTAGGACAGGGGGCGGACCAGCCCCAGCATTTT. Protein sequence: CSVGQGADQPQHF.

This chain links TRBV7-2 with TRBJ1-6, with D unclear. Trimming left V 3 bases short and J 13 bases short, with 13 bases between. The CDR3 is 13 residues long. Germline lookup yields CDR1 SGHTA and CDR2 FQGNSA. The CDR3 is CASSFVSPGPLHF. The CDR3 bases are TGTGCCAGCAGCTTTGTCTCTCCGGGCCCCCTCCACTTT.

The rearrangement uses TRBV5-1 and TRBJ2-7, with D possibly TRBD2 on 5 matching bases. The V end lost 4 bases, the J end lost 1 base, and 15 bases lay between the germline ends. The CDR3 loop spans 15 amino acids. Germline CDR1 is SGHRS and CDR2 is YFSETQ. CDR3 loop: CASSEGGSSSYEQYF. CDR3 DNA: TGCGCCAGCAGCGAAGGAGGTAGCAGTTCCTACGAGCAGTACTTC.

V and J are TRBV18 and TRBJ2-5; D uncertain. This CDR3 has 11 amino acids. Germline V CDR1 and CDR2: KGHSH, LQKENI. Trimming took off 2 bases at V and 6 bases at J, with 4 bases between the two ends. The chain's CDR3 is CASSPGQTQYF. CDR3 nucleotide sequence: TGTGCCAGCTCACCAGGGCAGACCCAGTACTTC.

This clone was recorded only once. The chain combines TRBV21-1 with TRBJ1-3; TRBD1, the table's D call, was not compared with the DNA. TRBV21-1 is designated a pseudogene. CDR3 size: 16 residues. The CDR3 coding sequence is TGTGCCAGCAGCGTGGAGACAGGTCACTCTGGAAACACCATATATTTT. Its protein product is CASSVETGHSGNTIYF.

J is TRBJ2-1 and V is TRBV6-5; D is undetermined. With 4 bases removed from V and 10 bases from J, the gap between germline ends came to 17 bases. This CDR3 has 14 residues. Germline CDR1 reads MNHEY; CDR2 reads SVGAGI. Here the CDR3 DNA reads TGTGCCAGCAGTTCTGGTTCAATCGTCGGCGAGCAGTTCTTC. This encodes CASSSGSIVGEQFF.

This chain connects TRBV9 to TRBJ2-1; the D is unclear. CDR1 and CDR2 from the germline V gene are SGDLS and YYNGEE. V lost 0 bases to trimming and J lost 0 bases, with 7 bases between them. The CDR3 covers 15 residues. The CDR3 here is CASSVADASYNEQFF. In DNA form, the CDR3 reads TGTGCCAGCAGCGTAGCCGACGCCTCCTACAATGAGCAGTTCTTC. The full variable domain, completed using reference TRBV9 and TRBJ2-1, is DSGVTQTPKHLITATGQRVTLRCSPRSGDLSVYWYQQSLDQGLQFLIQYYNGEERAKGNILERFSAQQFPDLHSELNLSSLELGDSALYFCASSVADASYNEQFFGPGTRLTVL.

The J gene is TRBJ1-2, the V gene TRBV19; 8 bases agree with TRBD1. CDR3 size: 14 residues. Per germline, CDR1 LNHDA and CDR2 SQIVND (reference sequence). V was clipped by 5 bases and J by 4 bases; unmatched bases: 6. In nucleotides, the CDR3 is TGTGCCAGTAGTCCCAGGGGGCGCGGCTATGGCTACACCTTC. This codes for CASSPRGRGYGYTF.

The chain carries TRBV30 and TRBJ1-3; perhaps TRBD1 as D (5 bases). Germline lookup yields CDR1 GTSNPN and CDR2 SVGIG (reference sequence). Trimming shortened V by 0 bases and J by 0 bases, and 12 bases separated the two germline ends. CDR3 length: 16 amino acids. The CDR3 region is CAWSVFSRASGNTIYF. The CDR3 bases are TGTGCCTGGAGTGTCTTCTCCAGGGCCTCTGGAAACACCATATATTTT.

The chain recombines TRBV20-1 with TRBJ2-1; D is unclear. The germline CDR1 and CDR2 sequences are DFQATT and SNEGSKA (reference sequence). The V end was cut by 3 bases, the J end by 6 bases, with 6 bases between. This CDR3 has 11 amino acids. The CDR3 DNA follows: TGCAGTGCTAGTAAGCGCAATGAGCAGTTCTTC. Its protein is CSASKRNEQFF.

Comment on this clone: This same CDR3 is encoded by further DNA sequences in the sample. V and J are TRBV28 and TRBJ2-7, with TRBD1 matching over 9 bases. Trimming cost V 5 bases and J 0 bases; bases outside gene matches: 5. Germline V lookup: CDR1 MDHEN, CDR2 SYDVKM. The CDR3 spans 15 residues. DNA of the CDR3: TGTGCCAGCAGTCCCTGGGACAGGGACTCCTACGAGCAGTACTTC. This translates into CASSPWDRDSYEQYF. The full variable domain, its missing parts supplied by reference TRBV28 and TRBJ2-7, is DVKVTQSSRYLVKRTGEKVFLECVQDMDHENMFWYRQDPGLGLRLIYFSYDVKMKEKGDIPEGYSVSREKKERFSLILESASTNQTSMYLCASSPWDRDSYEQYFGPGTRLTVT.

The chain carries TRBV7-8 and TRBJ2-7, with 8 bases aligning to TRBD1. The germline CDR1 and CDR2 sequences are SGHVS and FQNEAQ. The CDR3 runs to 14 residues. With V trimmed by 4 bases and J by 6 bases, 8 bases remained unmatched. Here the CDR3 DNA reads TGTGCCAGCAGCTCTAGTCAGGGGGCGGTCGAGCAGTACTTC. This gives the protein CASSSSQGAVEQYF.

This chain connects TRBV4-1 to TRBJ2-3, with D possibly being TRBD1 (5 bases). V was cut by 4 bases and J by 4 bases, with 15 bases left in between. The CDR3 is 15 residues long. Germline V gives CDR1 MGHRA, CDR2 YSYEKL. The CDR3 nucleotides read TGCGCCAGCAGCCCGAGACAGTTTATGGCAGATACGCAGTATTTT. Translated: CASSPRQFMADTQYF.

The J gene is TRBJ2-1, the V gene TRBV6-4, with 8 bases fitting TRBD2. V shed 4 bases and J 0 bases; nucleotides not matched to a gene: 2. Germline V lookup: CDR1 MRHNA, CDR2 SNTAGT. There are 15 residues in the CDR3. CDR3 sequence: CASSVSGSSYNEQFF. As DNA, the CDR3 is TGTGCCAGCAGTGTCAGCGGGAGCTCCTACAATGAGCAGTTCTTC.

The chain links TRBV5-1 to TRBJ1-2; D is undetermined. Germline CDR1 and CDR2: SGHRS and YFSETQ. The CDR3 is 13 residues long. Trimming left V 4 bases short and J 7 bases short, with 14 bases between. The chain's CDR3 is CASSPISAFGYTF. The CDR3 coding sequence is TGCGCCAGCAGCCCTATATCAGCCTTTGGCTACACCTTC.

The table lists this clone with a few counts. The chain employs TRBV4-3 and TRBJ2-7; D is possibly TRBD1 (5 bases). Germline loops: CDR1 LGHNA, CDR2 YSLEER. The ends were cut back, 0 bases at V and 9 bases at J, with 12 bases in the middle. This CDR3 comprises 13 residues. CDR3 sequence: CASSQEILDRQYF. CDR3 in DNA: TGCGCCAGCAGCCAAGAAATTCTAGACAGGCAGTACTTC.

This clone occurred many times. The rearrangement joins TRBV10-1 to TRBJ2-7; 12 positions match TRBD2. The CDR3 spans 12 residues. The germline V gene encodes CDR1 WNHNN and CDR2 SYGVQD (reference sequence). V lost 10 bases to trimming and J lost 4 bases; unmatched junction nucleotides: 2. In nucleotides, the CDR3 is TGCGCCAAAACTAGCGGGAGGTACGAGCAGTACTTC. Its protein product is CAKTSGRYEQYF.

The chain joins TRBV30 to TRBJ1-6; D possibly corresponds to TRBD1 (5 bases). This CDR3 has 14 residues. CDR1 is GTSNPN, CDR2 SVGIG, per germline (reference sequence). V dropped 7 bases and J dropped 2 bases, with 12 bases sitting between them. The CDR3 protein is CAFRGGTYNSPLHF. DNA of the CDR3: TGTGCCTTCCGCGGGGGGACCTATAATTCACCCCTCCACTTT.

The rearrangement uses TRBV5-1 and TRBJ2-5; 9 bases line up with TRBD2. V shed 4 bases and J 1 base; nucleotides not matched to a gene: 11. The length of the CDR3 is 17 residues. Germline CDR1 reads SGHRS; CDR2 reads YFSETQ. CDR3 bases: TGCGCCAGCAGCCTAGGTGGCGCGGGAGGGCTCCAAGAGACCCAGTACTTC. This encodes CASSLGGAGGLQETQYF.

This chain uses TRBV5-4 with TRBJ2-7; D remains unclear. This CDR3 has 13 amino acids. V dropped 1 base and J dropped 1 base, with 6 bases sitting between them. Germline lookup yields CDR1 SGHNT and CDR2 YYREEE (reference sequence). CDR3 DNA: TGTGCCAGCAGCTTGCGGAAATCCTACGAGCAGTACTTC. Its translation is CASSLRKSYEQYF.

As for this clone: This likely comes from a read error, as the CDR3 has no conserved phenylalanine or tryptophan at its end. The chain joins TRBV19 to TRBJ2-7, with D possibly called TRBD1 or TRBD2 (5 bases each). Between the trimmed V and J ends, which lost 7 bases and 3 bases, there was a span of 37 bases. Germline V gene lookup returns CDR1 LNHDA and CDR2 SQIVND (reference sequence). The CDR3 has 21 residues. CDR3 protein: CASMEPGMVWAPGTPLYEQYS. In DNA, the CDR3 is TGTGCCAGTATGGAACCAGGGATGGTCTGGGCTCCCGGGACCCCCCTCTACGAGCAGTACTCC.

This clone was detected a few times. The J gene is TRBJ2-2, the V gene TRBV27, with 7 bases aligning to TRBD1. The junction had 7 bases not matched to a gene; V was cut back by 1 base and J by 2 bases. CDR3 length: 17 residues. Looked up from germline, CDR1 is MNHEY and CDR2 is SMNVEV (reference sequence). The CDR3 is CASSLWVGTVNTGELFF. The CDR3 nucleotides are TGTGCCAGCAGTTTATGGGTAGGGACAGTAAACACCGGGGAGCTGTTTTTT.

This chain joins TRBV7-2 and TRBJ2-3, with 9 bases matching TRBD1. The germline CDR1 and CDR2 sequences are SGHTA and FQGNSA. The length of the CDR3 is 14 residues. The J segment lost 4 bases and the V segment lost 6 bases, leaving 5 bases of the junction unmatched. CDR3 DNA sequence: TGTGCCAGCAGACTTCGACAGGGGGCAGATACGCAGTATTTT. Translating it yields CASRLRQGADTQYF.

Of note for this clone: One base away lies a much larger clone, so this may be a sequencing read error. Additional DNA sequences in this sample encode the identical CDR3. The V call is TRBV30, the J call TRBJ2-5; D call uncertain. Germline CDR1 GTSNPN, CDR2 SVGIG (reference sequence). This CDR3 has 13 amino acids. V lost 2 bases to trimming and J lost 9 bases, with 16 bases between them. The CDR3 DNA reads TGTGCCTGGAGTCCCGCAGCCTCCGTAGCCCAGTACTTC. Translating gives CAWSPAASVAQYF.

The table lists this clone with a few counts. The chain uses TRBV5-1 and TRBJ2-7; 13 bases agree with TRBD2. Germline V gene lookup returns CDR1 SGHRS and CDR2 YFSETQ. The CDR3 contains 13 residues. V lost 8 bases to trimming and J lost 3 bases; unmatched junction nucleotides: 2. The CDR3 nucleotides read TGCGCCAGTGGGACTAGCGGGGTCTACGAGCAGTACTTC. Translated, it gives CASGTSGVYEQYF.

The chain carries TRBV28 and TRBJ2-5, with 9 nucleotides matching TRBD1. In germline, CDR1 is MDHEN, CDR2 SYDVKM. This CDR3 has 12 residues. After removal of 8 bases from V and 4 bases from J, the junction contained 2 bases not matched to a gene. The CDR3 loop is CASGDRVETQYF. CDR3 coding DNA: TGTGCCAGCGGGGACAGGGTAGAGACCCAGTACTTC.

This clone was detected a few times. This rearrangement joins TRBV15 to TRBJ2-1; a possible D gene is TRBD2 (5 bases). The germline V gene encodes CDR1 LNHNV and CDR2 YYDKDF (reference sequence). There are 16 residues in the CDR3. V dropped 0 bases and J dropped 9 bases, with 18 bases sitting between them. The CDR3 sequence is CATSRDTSGGPGEQFF. The CDR3 region has the DNA TGTGCCACCAGCAGAGATACCTCCGGCGGGCCGGGTGAGCAGTTCTTC. The whole variable domain, remainder taken from reference TRBV15 and TRBJ2-1, is DAMVIQNPRYQVTQFGKPVTLSCSQTLNHNVMYWYQQKSSQAPKLLFHYYDKDFNNEADTPDNFQSRRPNTSFCFLDIRSPGLGDTAMYLCATSRDTSGGPGEQFFGPGTRLTVL.